Listed below are T cell receptor beta chains from one sample, sequenced in a study of blood T cells in healthy people across ages. TCRdb reprocessed the 5' RACE reads via MiXCR and lists one record per CDR3 protein. The data hold approximately 1,700,000 distinct CDR3 sequences, with 39% observed a single time. What was sequenced was blood. Receptor source: a human donor in good health. CDR3s include the opening cysteine and the closing phenylalanine or tryptophan. D genes are given only for firm matches. The size field is filled for only some rows; it gives once, few, many or a size class.

length: 14; size: NA; D: NA; V: TRBV7-9; J: TRBJ1-1; DNA: TGTGCCAGCAGCTTAGTCGGGGGCAGTATAGAAGCTTTCTTT; CDR3: CASSLVGGSIEAFF
length: 16; size: few; D: NA; V: TRBV13; J: TRBJ2-6; DNA: TGTGCCAGCCGCCCTAGTCAGGGCACTGGGGCCAACGTCCTGACTTTC; CDR3: CASRPSQGTGANVLTF
length: 16; size: NA; D: NA; V: TRBV12-3/TRBV12-4; J: TRBJ1-5; DNA: TGTGCCAGCAGTTTATCCCCCGTGGGACACAATCAGCCCCAGCATTTT; CDR3: CASSLSPVGHNQPQHF
length: 15; size: NA; D: TRBD2; V: TRBV7-2; J: TRBJ2-1; DNA: TGTGCCAGCAGCCTACAGCGGGGGCCGTACAATGAGCAGTTCTTC; CDR3: CASSLQRGPYNEQFF
length: 15; size: few; D: TRBD1; V: TRBV10-3; J: TRBJ2-1; DNA: TGTGCCACCCAGGATCGGGACAGAGGCCTCTATGAGCAGTTCTTC; CDR3: CATQDRDRGLYEQFF
length: 18; size: few; D: TRBD2; V: TRBV4-2; J: TRBJ2-5; DNA: TGTGCCAGCAGCCTGCAGCCTCGTTTAACTAGCGGGGTTGGGACCCAGTACTTC; CDR3: CASSLQPRLTSGVGTQYF
length: 13; size: many; D: NA; V: TRBV10-3; J: TRBJ2-5; DNA: TGTGCCATCAGGGGGGACAACCAAGAGACCCAGTACTTC; CDR3: CAIRGDNQETQYF
length: 12; size: many; D: NA; V: TRBV12-3/TRBV12-4; J: TRBJ2-3; DNA: TGTGCCAGCAGTCCAGGACCTGATACGCAGTATTTT; CDR3: CASSPGPDTQYF
length: 17; size: few; D: TRBD2; V: TRBV4-3; J: TRBJ2-6; DNA: TGCGCCAGCAGCCAGCCGACTAGCGGGGCTGGGGCCAACGTCCTGACTTTC; CDR3: CASSQPTSGAGANVLTF
length: 18; size: NA; D: TRBD1; V: TRBV7-3; J: TRBJ2-1; DNA: TGTGCCAGCAACCTAAGGGGGCCGGACAGGGGAGAATCTGATGAGCAGTTCTTC; CDR3: CASNLRGPDRGESDEQFF
length: 21; size: few; D: TRBD2; V: TRBV20-1; J: TRBJ2-7; DNA: TGCAGTGCTAGAGCTGTGCCGTCGGGACTAGCGGGGGGCGTGAGCTCCTACGAGCAGTACTTC; CDR3: CSARAVPSGLAGGVSSYEQYF
length: 15; size: few; D: NA; V: TRBV6-2/TRBV6-3; J: TRBJ2-1; DNA: TGTGCCAGCAGTAAGCCCAAACCCCTGCCCAATGAGCAGTTCTTC; CDR3: CASSKPKPLPNEQFF
length: 14; size: NA; D: NA; V: TRBV11-2; J: TRBJ2-5; DNA: TGTGCCAGCAGTCGCAGGTGGACTCAAGAGACCCAGTACTTC; CDR3: CASSRRWTQETQYF
length: 18; size: NA; D: NA; V: TRBV12-3/TRBV12-4; J: TRBJ2-2; DNA: TGTGCCAGCAGTTTAACAGGTTATGGCCTAATAAACACCGGGGAGCTGTTTTTT; CDR3: CASSLTGYGLINTGELFF
length: 13; size: few; D: NA; V: TRBV27; J: TRBJ2-7; DNA: TGTGCCAGCAGTTTGTCGGGGTTAAACGAGCAGTACTTC; CDR3: CASSLSGLNEQYF
length: 15; size: few; D: TRBD1; V: TRBV2; J: TRBJ2-5; DNA: TGTGCCAGCAGTTTTAGACAGGGAACGGGTCGGACCCAGTACTTC; CDR3: CASSFRQGTGRTQYF
length: 17; size: NA; D: TRBD2; V: TRBV7-6; J: TRBJ2-3; DNA: TGTGCCAGCAGTTACGTAGCGGGGGGGCTAGGTGCAGATACGCAGTATTTT; CDR3: CASSYVAGGLGADTQYF
length: 16; size: NA; D: TRBD2; V: TRBV4-3; J: TRBJ2-1; DNA: TGCGCCAGCAGCCAAGTAGCGGGGGAGTTCTACAATGAGCAGTTCTTC; CDR3: CASSQVAGEFYNEQFF
length: 15; size: few; D: NA; V: TRBV4-1; J: TRBJ2-7; DNA: TGCGCCAGCAGCCACGGTCGTAGGGGTTCCTACGAGCAGTACTTC; CDR3: CASSHGRRGSYEQYF
length: 17; size: NA; D: NA; V: TRBV11-2; J: TRBJ2-3; DNA: TGTGCCAGCAGCTTAGGGGGTGGAGGGGGAGGCACAGATACGCAGTATTTT; CDR3: CASSLGGGGGGTDTQYF
length: 14; size: NA; D: NA; V: TRBV4-1; J: TRBJ2-7; DNA: TGCGCCAGCAGCCAAGTTCCTAGCTCCTACGAGCAGTACTTC; CDR3: CASSQVPSSYEQYF
length: 13; size: few; D: NA; V: TRBV10-2; J: TRBJ1-1; DNA: TGCGCCAGCAGTACCATTATGAACACTGAAGCTTTCTTT; CDR3: CASSTIMNTEAFF
length: 15; size: NA; D: NA; V: TRBV9; J: TRBJ2-1; DNA: TGTGCCAGCAGCGGAGGGGCAGAGTCCTACAATGAGCAGTTCTTC; CDR3: CASSGGAESYNEQFF
length: 15; size: NA; D: NA; V: TRBV20-1; J: TRBJ1-4; DNA: TGCAGTGCTAGAGATCTGGCCCGCCGGGGTGAAAAACTGTTTTTT; CDR3: CSARDLARRGEKLFF
length: 12; size: many; D: NA; V: TRBV12-3/TRBV12-4; J: TRBJ1-1; DNA: TGTGCCAGCAGGGTCGGTAACACTGAAGCTTTCTTT; CDR3: CASRVGNTEAFF
length: 13; size: few; D: TRBD1; V: TRBV29-1; J: TRBJ1-4; DNA: TGCAGCTTCTCCGGGACAGGGTATGAAAAACTGTTTTTT; CDR3: CSFSGTGYEKLFF
length: 18; size: NA; D: TRBD2; V: TRBV13; J: TRBJ2-3; DNA: TGTGCCAGCAGCCTATCCGGACTAGCGGGGCCCCCCACAGATACGCAGTATTTT; CDR3: CASSLSGLAGPPTDTQYF
length: 13; size: few; D: NA; V: TRBV20-1; J: TRBJ2-2; DNA: TGCAGTGCTAGAGATATAGGTTCCGGGGAGCTGTTTTTT; CDR3: CSARDIGSGELFF
length: 15; size: few; D: NA; V: TRBV6-5; J: TRBJ2-4; DNA: TGTGCCGGCAGTTACTCTGGTCCGGCCGAGGACATTCAGTACTTC; CDR3: CAGSYSGPAEDIQYF
length: 13; size: NA; D: NA; V: TRBV29-1; J: TRBJ2-7; DNA: TGCAGCGTCTACGGGGGAGGCTCCTACGAGCAGTACTTC; CDR3: CSVYGGGSYEQYF
length: 15; size: NA; D: NA; V: TRBV4-2; J: TRBJ2-7; DNA: TGTGCCAGCAGCCACGGGACCTCTGGGAGCTGGGAGCAGTACTTC; CDR3: CASSHGTSGSWEQYF
length: 16; size: NA; D: TRBD2; V: TRBV29-1; J: TRBJ2-3; DNA: TGCAGCGTTGAAGGACTAGCGGGGGCGACGTACGATACGCAGTATTTT; CDR3: CSVEGLAGATYDTQYF
length: 13; size: few; D: NA; V: TRBV28; J: TRBJ2-3; DNA: TGTGCCATACCAGCTCCCGGGACAGATACGCAGTATTTT; CDR3: CAIPAPGTDTQYF
length: 16; size: NA; D: TRBD1; V: TRBV24-1; J: TRBJ1-5; DNA: TGTGCCACCAGTGAGGGGCCGGACAGGGGGAATCAGCCCCAGCATTTT; CDR3: CATSEGPDRGNQPQHF
length: 12; size: NA; D: TRBD1; V: TRBV5-5; J: TRBJ2-1; DNA: TGTGCCAGCAGCATCGGGACAGAGGGGCAGTTCTTC; CDR3: CASSIGTEGQFF
length: 16; size: NA; D: TRBD2; V: TRBV18; J: TRBJ2-7; DNA: TGTGCCGGCTCACCATTTCCCAGCGGGGTATCCTACGAGCAGTACTTC; CDR3: CAGSPFPSGVSYEQYF
length: 17; size: few; D: TRBD2; V: TRBV11-2; J: TRBJ2-1; DNA: TGCGCCAGCAGCACTATAAGACTAGCGGCGAACTACGATGAGCAGTTCTTC; CDR3: CASSTIRLAANYDEQFF
length: 14; size: NA; D: TRBD2; V: TRBV20-1; J: TRBJ2-1; DNA: TGCAGTGCCAGCCAGACTAGCGATCCCTCTGAGCAGTTCTTC; CDR3: CSASQTSDPSEQFF
length: 18; size: few; D: TRBD1; V: TRBV4-1; J: TRBJ2-7; DNA: TGCGCCAGCAGCCAAAAACCCACCTCAGGGGGCGAGACCTACGAGCAGTACTTC; CDR3: CASSQKPTSGGETYEQYF
length: 16; size: NA; D: NA; V: TRBV28; J: TRBJ2-3; DNA: TGTGCCAGCAGTTTAACGGCTAGCGCTCCCACAGATACGCAGTATTTT; CDR3: CASSLTASAPTDTQYF
length: 14; size: NA; D: NA; V: TRBV28; J: TRBJ2-7; DNA: TGTGCCAGCAATTCGAGGGGAAGCTCCTACGAGCAGTACTTC; CDR3: CASNSRGSSYEQYF
length: 16; size: once; D: TRBD1; V: TRBV5-4; J: TRBJ1-2; DNA: TGTGCCAGCAGCTGGACCCCCGGGACAGAAGTTTATGGCTACACCTTC; CDR3: CASSWTPGTEVYGYTF
length: 16; size: NA; D: NA; V: TRBV5-5; J: TRBJ2-5; DNA: TGTGCCAGCATCGAGGCGGGCTTTTCGACGCAAGAGACCCAGTACTTC; CDR3: CASIEAGFSTQETQYF
length: 15; size: NA; D: NA; V: TRBV4-3; J: TRBJ1-2; DNA: TGCGCCAGCAGACCGACGCTCGACGCTAACTATGGCTACACCTTC; CDR3: CASRPTLDANYGYTF
length: 14; size: few; D: NA; V: TRBV5-1; J: TRBJ1-2; DNA: TGCGCCAGCAGCTTGGGGGGGCCATCGGATGGCTACACCTTC; CDR3: CASSLGGPSDGYTF
length: 12; size: many; D: NA; V: TRBV6-2/TRBV6-3; J: TRBJ2-3; DNA: TGTGCCAGCAGTTACTGGGCAGATACGCAGTATTTT; CDR3: CASSYWADTQYF
length: 11; size: NA; D: NA; V: TRBV20-1; J: TRBJ1-2; DNA: TGCAGTGCTGGCAGAATGGAAGGCTACACCTTC; CDR3: CSAGRMEGYTF
length: 14; size: NA; D: TRBD2; V: TRBV11-2; J: TRBJ2-3; DNA: TGTGCCAGCAGCCCGACTAGCGGGGGGGATATGCAGTATTTT; CDR3: CASSPTSGGDMQYF
length: 15; size: once; D: NA; V: TRBV20-1; J: TRBJ1-1; DNA: TGCAGTGCTAGAGATTCGGGGGGGAGGGTTACTGAAGCTTTCTTT; CDR3: CSARDSGGRVTEAFF
length: 14; size: few; D: NA; V: TRBV20-1; J: TRBJ1-6; DNA: TGCAGTGCTAGAGTGACAGCTGTCAATTCACCCCTCCACTTT; CDR3: CSARVTAVNSPLHF
length: 17; size: NA; D: NA; V: TRBV2; J: TRBJ1-1; DNA: TGTGCCAGCAGTCTTTTCCCCGTGGGAGAGGTGAACACTGAAGCTTTCTTT; CDR3: CASSLFPVGEVNTEAFF
length: 15; size: NA; D: NA; V: TRBV20-1; J: TRBJ1-2; DNA: TGCAGTGCTAGTGGCTGGACAGTCACAAACTATGGCTACACCTTC; CDR3: CSASGWTVTNYGYTF
length: 14; size: few; D: NA; V: TRBV6-2/TRBV6-3; J: TRBJ2-7; DNA: TGTGCCAGCAGTTACCAGGGCTCAACCTACGAGCAGTACTTC; CDR3: CASSYQGSTYEQYF
length: 15; size: NA; D: NA; V: TRBV10-3; J: TRBJ1-2; DNA: TGTGCCATCAGTGAGTCGAAGGGGGAGTCTACTGGCTACACCTTC; CDR3: CAISESKGESTGYTF